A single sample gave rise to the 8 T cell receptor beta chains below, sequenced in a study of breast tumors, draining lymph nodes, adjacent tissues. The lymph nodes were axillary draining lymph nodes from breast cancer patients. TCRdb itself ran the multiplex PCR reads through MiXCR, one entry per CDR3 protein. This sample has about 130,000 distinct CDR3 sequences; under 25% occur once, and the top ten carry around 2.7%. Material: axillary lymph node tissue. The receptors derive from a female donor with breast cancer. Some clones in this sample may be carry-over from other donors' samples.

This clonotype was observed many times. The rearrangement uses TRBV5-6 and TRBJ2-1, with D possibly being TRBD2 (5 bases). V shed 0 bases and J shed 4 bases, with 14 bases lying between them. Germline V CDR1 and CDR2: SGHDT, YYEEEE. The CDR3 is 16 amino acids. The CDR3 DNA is TGTGCCAGCAGCTTGGGGGAGCGGAATCTTTACAATGAGCAGTTCTTC. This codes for CASSLGERNLYNEQFF.

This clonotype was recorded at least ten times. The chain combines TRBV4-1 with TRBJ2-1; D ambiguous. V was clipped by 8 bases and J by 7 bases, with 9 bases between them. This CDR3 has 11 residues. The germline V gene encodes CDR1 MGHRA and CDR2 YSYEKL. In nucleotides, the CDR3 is TGCGCCAGCCCCAGATGGAATGAGCAGTTCTTC. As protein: CASPRWNEQFF.

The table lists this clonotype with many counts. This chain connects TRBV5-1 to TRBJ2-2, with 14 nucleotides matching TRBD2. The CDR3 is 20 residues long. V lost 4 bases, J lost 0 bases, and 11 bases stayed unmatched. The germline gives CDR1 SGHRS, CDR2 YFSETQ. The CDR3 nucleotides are TGCGCCAGCAGCCTCTCCGCCGGGACTAGCGGGAGATCGAACACCGGGGAGCTGTTTTTT. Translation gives CASSLSAGTSGRSNTGELFF.

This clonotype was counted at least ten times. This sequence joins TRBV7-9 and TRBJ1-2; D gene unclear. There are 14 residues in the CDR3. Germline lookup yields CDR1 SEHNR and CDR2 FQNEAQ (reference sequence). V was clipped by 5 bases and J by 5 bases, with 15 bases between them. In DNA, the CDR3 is TGTGCCAGCAGCCCGCACGGAGGAACGTATGGCTACACCTTC. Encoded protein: CASSPHGGTYGYTF.

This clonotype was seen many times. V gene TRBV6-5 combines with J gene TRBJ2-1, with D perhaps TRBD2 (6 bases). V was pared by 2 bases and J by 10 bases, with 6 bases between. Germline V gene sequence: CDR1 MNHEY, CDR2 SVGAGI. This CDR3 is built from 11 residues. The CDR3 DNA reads TGTGCCAGCAGTTACGGGGGGGAGCAGTTCTTC. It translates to CASSYGGEQFF.

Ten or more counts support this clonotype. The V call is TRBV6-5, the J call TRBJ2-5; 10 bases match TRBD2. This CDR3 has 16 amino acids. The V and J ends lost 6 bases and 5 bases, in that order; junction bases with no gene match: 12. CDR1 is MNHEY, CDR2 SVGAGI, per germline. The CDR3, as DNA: TGTGCCAGCAGGGAAGCGGGAGGGCCTCGCTGGGAGACCCAGTACTTC. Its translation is CASREAGGPRWETQYF.

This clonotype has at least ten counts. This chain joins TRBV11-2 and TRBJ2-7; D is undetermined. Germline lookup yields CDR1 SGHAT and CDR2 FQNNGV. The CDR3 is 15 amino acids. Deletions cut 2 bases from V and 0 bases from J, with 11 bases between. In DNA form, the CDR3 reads TGTGCCAGCAGCTTATCTGGGATGAGCTCCTACGAGCAGTACTTC. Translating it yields CASSLSGMSSYEQYF. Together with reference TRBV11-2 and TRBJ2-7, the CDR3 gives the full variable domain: EAGVAQSPRYKIIEKRQSVAFWCNPISGHATLYWYQQILGQGPKLLIQFQNNGVVDDSQLPKDRFSAERLKGVDSTLKIQPAKLEDSAVYLCASSLSGMSSYEQYFGPGTRLTVT.

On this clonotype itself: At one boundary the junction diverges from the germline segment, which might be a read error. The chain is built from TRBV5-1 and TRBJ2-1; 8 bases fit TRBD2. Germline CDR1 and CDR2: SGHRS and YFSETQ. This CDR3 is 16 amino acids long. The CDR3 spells CASGLAGTSSYNEQFF. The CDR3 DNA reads TGCGCCAGCGGCTTGGCTGGGACTAGCTCCTACAATGAGCAGTTCTTC.